The T cell receptor beta chain described here comes from a study of T and B cells in COVID-19 patients. Multiplex PCR with BIOMED2 TRB-A/B primer pools amplified TRB rearrangements. From the multiplex PCR reads, TCRdb called clonotypes with MiXCR, one entry per CDR3 protein. The data contain about 16,000 distinct CDR3 sequences, roughly 29% of them singletons. Blood genomic DNA input for TRB amplification was 250-500 ng. Germline assignment: CDR1 MNHEY and CDR2 SVGAGI. This CDR3 is built from 19 residues. V lost 2 bases and J lost 4; bases outside the gene matches: 11. This clonotype was detected ten times or more.

What was sequenced was blood. The chain uses TRBV6-5 and TRBJ2-3, with 14 bases aligning to TRBD2. This clonotype was obtained from a human donor who had recovered from COVID-19. The CDR3 loop is CASSYRTATSGGGPDTQYF. The DNA for the CDR3 is TGTGCCAGCAGTTACAGGACAGCGACTAGCGGGGGGGGCCCAGATACGCAGTATTTT.